This T cell receptor beta chain was captured by sequencing in a study of cytomegalovirus exposure and HLA in healthy donors. This clone was recorded a few times. Its antigen remains unknown. Study-wide points: The authors listed roughly 150 TCR beta chains as cytomegalovirus-associated.

The V gene's germline CDR1 is MNHNS and CDR2 SASEGT. The CDR3 is 14 amino acids. The V and J ends lost 0 bases and 7 bases respectively, with 10 bases between them. Data came from immunoSEQ multiplex PCR; TCRdb stores just in-frame clones and leaves some out. The sample contains over 200,000 clones, about 86% of which appear only once. V and J are TRBV6-1 and TRBJ1-5; tentatively, D is TRBD1 (5 bases). The TCR was taken from a woman between 18 and 29 years old in good health and CMV-seronegative. The source material was PBMCs. The CDR3 here is CASSEAIQGQPQHF. DNA for the CDR3: TGTGCCAGCAGTGAAGCCATTCAGGGACAGCCCCAGCATTTT.